This TCR beta chain was obtained from a study of cytomegalovirus exposure and HLA in healthy donors. About the study: The Caucasian-associated ancestry cluster held roughly 80% of more than 350 genotyped donors.

Primers for the PCR totalled 60 Vbeta and 13 Jbeta. Clones were read by immunoSEQ multiplex PCR, and TCRdb kept only the in-frame ones, dropping some. The sample has about 160,000 clones, 81% seen once. Among the donors, all were healthy bone marrow donors. The germline CDR1 and CDR2 sequences are SGHDN and FVKESK. The CDR3 is made up of 15 amino acids. With 1 base removed from V and 4 bases from J, the gap between germline ends came to 13 bases. The TCR originated in a woman aged 45 to 65 in good health and CMV-seronegative. The sample was PBMCs. The V and J genes are TRBV14 and TRBJ1-2; D unclear. DNA for the CDR3: TGTGCCAGCAGCCAAGGGGTGGGCACCCCCTATGGCTACACCTTC. Protein: CASSQGVGTPYGYTF.